These 27 T cell receptor beta chains share one sample of origin, sequenced in a study of beta chain features in type 1 diabetes. For these TCRs, the target antigens are not known. Study-wide results and limits: Type 1 diabetes patients showed a moderate but significant shortening of TCRB CDR3s in all four CD4+ subsets.

As every portion of the isolated RNA was reverse transcribed, the sequencing read expressed TCRB transcripts. Measured with immunoSEQ multiplex PCR; TCRdb has only the in-frame clones, and not every one. The sample consists of around 310,000 clones, approximately 13% of them appearing once. The sample comprised naive CD4+ T cells from blood. These receptors originate from a young woman with type 1 diabetes.

This clone occurred a few times. J is TRBJ2-1 and V is TRBV5-4, with 7 bases that match TRBD2. CDR1 is SGHNT, CDR2 YYREEE, per germline (reference sequence). The CDR3 is 14 residues long. V shed 4 bases, J shed 7 bases, and the junction held 8 bases outside the gene matches. CDR3 protein: CASSDPGTINEQFF. As DNA, the CDR3 is TGTGCCAGCAGCGACCCCGGGACTATTAATGAGCAGTTCTTC.

This chain joins TRBV4-3 and TRBJ2-2; TRBD1 aligns across 7 bases. The CDR3 has 19 residues. The V and J ends lost 0 bases and 5 bases, in that order; junction bases with no gene match: 15. Germline V lookup: CDR1 LGHNA, CDR2 YSLEER. The CDR3 protein is CASSQDYYEWDSGTGELFF. The CDR3 nucleotides read TGCGCCAGCAGCCAAGACTACTATGAATGGGACAGTGGAACCGGGGAGCTGTTTTTT.

The genes are TRBV30 and TRBJ2-1; 7 bases are shared with TRBD1. V shed 1 base, J shed 6 bases, and the junction held 3 bases outside the gene matches. This CDR3 spans 13 amino acids. From germline, CDR1 is GTSNPN and CDR2 SVGIG (reference sequence). CDR3 DNA: TGTGCCTGGAGTGATCGACAGGGCAATGAGCAGTTCTTC. Protein product: CAWSDRQGNEQFF.

This clone has more than one count but fewer than ten. This sequence joins TRBV7-9 and TRBJ2-5; 7 positions match TRBD2. The CDR3 sequence is 14 residues long. Germline CDR1 is SEHNR and CDR2 is FQNEAQ (reference sequence). The V segment lost 4 bases and the J segment 3 bases; nucleotides outside the gene matches: 5. The CDR3 sequence is CASSSSGGEETQYF. CDR3 DNA: TGTGCCAGCAGCTCCTCGGGGGGAGAAGAGACCCAGTACTTC.

The rearrangement links TRBV7-2 to TRBJ2-5; the match to TRBD2 covers 7 bases. Unmatched junction bases numbered 11, after V lost 5 bases and J lost 2 bases. CDR1 and CDR2 (germline): SGHTA, FQGNSA. The CDR3 is made up of 16 amino acids. The CDR3 sequence: CASSPWGGRRQETQYF. CDR3 bases: TGTGCCAGCAGCCCCTGGGGCGGGAGACGGCAAGAGACCCAGTACTTC.

This clone turned up a few times. The chain joins TRBV11-3 to TRBJ2-2; 7 bases map to TRBD2. J was trimmed by 7 bases and V by 5 bases; bases with no gene match: 13. This CDR3 comprises 16 residues. Germline CDR1 is SGHNT and CDR2 is YENEEA. This CDR3 reads CASSRIREGLGGELFF. The CDR3 DNA follows: TGTGCCAGCAGCCGTATCAGGGAGGGCCTCGGCGGGGAGCTGTTTTTT.

This chain links TRBV5-4 with TRBJ1-4, with 9 nucleotides matching TRBD1. The V gene end was trimmed by 6 bases and the J gene end by 5 bases; junction bases not matched to a gene: 5. Germline CDR1 SGHNT, CDR2 YYREEE (reference sequence). The CDR3 loop spans 14 amino acids. Here the CDR3 reads CASKLDRGNEKLFF. The CDR3 bases are TGTGCCAGCAAGCTCGACAGGGGGAATGAAAAACTGTTTTTT.

The chain carries TRBV18 and TRBJ2-7, with 8 bases fitting TRBD1. The CDR3 consists of 15 residues. Trimming at V came to 3 bases and at J to 2 bases, leaving 6 bases not matched to a gene. Germline CDR1 and CDR2: KGHSH and LQKENI. The chain's CDR3 is CASSPDRELAYEQYV. The CDR3 DNA is TGTGCCAGCTCACCGGACAGGGAGCTTGCCTACGAGCAGTACGTC.

This chain links TRBV7-2 with TRBJ2-7; tentatively, D is TRBD1 (6 bases). This CDR3 contains 15 residues. V was trimmed by 0 bases and J by 6 bases, leaving 15 bases between them. The germline CDR1 and CDR2 sequences are SGHTA and FQGNSA. CDR3 nucleotides: TGTGCCAGCAGCTTAGCCACAGCATTGGGGGCCGAGCAGTACTTC. It codes for CASSLATALGAEQYF.

The genes are TRBV6-5 and TRBJ1-4; a possible D gene is TRBD1 (6 bases). Deletions cut 5 bases from V and 5 bases from J, with 12 bases between. The CDR3 length is 14 residues. Germline V lookup: CDR1 MNHEY, CDR2 SVGAGI. DNA of the CDR3: TGTGCCAGCAGTCTACAGGGACGAAATGAAAAACTGTTTTTT. This encodes CASSLQGRNEKLFF.

The chain joins TRBV5-1 to TRBJ1-1; D is perhaps TRBD1 (5 bases). V was trimmed by 4 bases and J by 4 bases, leaving 14 bases between them. The CDR3 is 14 residues long. Germline V gene sequence: CDR1 SGHRS, CDR2 YFSETQ. CDR3: CASSQGGASTEAFF. CDR3 DNA: TGCGCCAGCAGCCAGGGTGGTGCGAGCACTGAAGCTTTCTTT.

This sequence joins TRBV18 and TRBJ1-1; no clear D gene. V was trimmed by 3 bases and J by 1 base, leaving 3 bases between them. CDR1 is KGHSH and CDR2 is LQKENI in the germline V gene. This CDR3 comprises 12 residues. The DNA of the CDR3 is TGTGCCAGCTCACCCAAGAACACTGAAGCTTTCTTT. Translation: CASSPKNTEAFF.

J is TRBJ2-3 and V is TRBV21-1; TRBD1 is the table's D call and was not checked against the DNA. TRBV21-1 corresponds to a pseudogene. The CDR3 contains 11 residues. The CDR3 protein is CASSTPGQGLF. For the CDR3, the DNA is TGTGCCAGCAGCACGCCAGGACAGGGCCTATTT.

The rearrangement joins TRBV5-1 to TRBJ1-5, with D maybe TRBD1 (5 bases). Germline V lookup: CDR1 SGHRS, CDR2 YFSETQ. Deletions cut 2 bases from V and 11 bases from J, with 14 bases between. The CDR3 covers 13 residues. The CDR3 loop is CASSLSPGEAQHF. CDR3 DNA: TGCGCCAGCAGCTTATCTCCGGGGGAGGCCCAGCATTTT.

A few counts support this clone. The V gene is TRBV18, the J gene TRBJ2-5, with D perhaps matching TRBD1 (7 bases). V was trimmed by 2 bases and J by 5 bases, leaving 12 bases between them. CDR1 is KGHSH, CDR2 LQKENI, per germline. The CDR3 consists of 14 residues. The CDR3 DNA is TGTGCCAGCTCACCATGGAGGGGGCCCGAGACCCAGTACTTC. Translating gives CASSPWRGPETQYF.

This chain connects TRBV5-1 to TRBJ2-1; TRBD1 might be the D (6 bases). Germline V CDR1 and CDR2: SGHRS, YFSETQ. The CDR3 totals 15 residues. Trimming shortened V by 4 bases and J by 5 bases, and 16 bases separated the two germline ends. CDR3 region: CASSPGQGGNNEQFF. CDR3 nucleotide sequence: TGCGCCAGCAGCCCGGGACAAGGGGGAAACAATGAGCAGTTCTTC.

This clone has a handful of counts. The V and J genes are TRBV11-2 and TRBJ2-3; 10 positions match TRBD2. This CDR3 contains 16 residues. The junction had 7 bases not matched to a gene; V was cut back by 5 bases and J by 2 bases. The germline V gene encodes CDR1 SGHAT and CDR2 FQNNGV. The DNA of the CDR3 is TGTGCCAGCAGCCCCCGGACTAGCGGTTTCACAGATACGCAGTATTTT. Its translation: CASSPRTSGFTDTQYF.

V is TRBV29-1 and J is TRBJ1-1; TRBD1 might be the D (6 bases). V lost 5 bases and J 5 bases, leaving 18 bases between the germline ends. Germline loops: CDR1 SQVTM, CDR2 ANQGSEA. This CDR3 comprises 14 residues. The CDR3, as DNA: TGCAGCGTTAGTCGGACAGCCTCTGTGACTGAAGCTTTCTTT. This codes for CSVSRTASVTEAFF. The complete variable domain, with remaining parts taken from reference TRBV29-1 and TRBJ1-1, reads SAVISQKPSRDICQRGTSLTIQCQVDSQVTMMFWYRQQPGQSLTLIATANQGSEATYESGFVIDKFPISRPNLTFSTLTVSNMSPEDSSIYLCSVSRTASVTEAFFGQGTRLTVV.

The chain combines TRBV7-8 with TRBJ2-4, with 7 bases matching TRBD2. The CDR3 has 16 residues. Trimming took 8 bases from V and 0 from J; bases not matched to a gene: 10. Germline V lookup: CDR1 SGHVS, CDR2 FQNEAQ. CDR3 amino acids: CASSPGRVLAKNIQYF. The CDR3 DNA reads as TGTGCCAGCTCACCGGGGAGGGTACTAGCCAAAAACATTCAGTACTTC.

This clone was observed a few times. The chain combines TRBV4-3 with TRBJ1-2; unclear D gene. V gave up 2 bases and J gave up 2 bases, with 12 bases separating them. The CDR3 has 15 amino acids. The germline V gene encodes CDR1 LGHNA and CDR2 YSLEER. This CDR3 reads CASSQRGMINYGYTF. The CDR3 bases are TGCGCCAGCAGCCAACGAGGGATGATAAACTATGGCTACACCTTC.

The chain carries TRBV7-7 and TRBJ2-3; 7 bases are shared with TRBD2. This CDR3 is 14 amino acids long. After removal of 5 bases from V and 0 bases from J, the junction contained 2 bases not matched to a gene. Germline V gene sequence: CDR1 SSHAT, CDR2 FNYEAQ (reference sequence). The CDR3 region has the DNA TGTGCCAGCAGCCTGGGACTAAGCACAGATACGCAGTATTTT. Its protein product is CASSLGLSTDTQYF.

This clone was seen only a few times. This chain connects TRBV28 to TRBJ2-3; 7 bases agree with TRBD2. Trimming removed 4 bases from V and 2 bases from J; junction bases left unmatched: 9. The CDR3 is made up of 16 amino acids. Germline V gene lookup returns CDR1 MDHEN and CDR2 SYDVKM. In DNA, the CDR3 is TGTGCCAGCAGTTGGGGGAGGGGACCGCACACAGATACGCAGTATTTT. Protein sequence: CASSWGRGPHTDTQYF.

The chain recombines TRBV5-4 with TRBJ2-7; 10 bases fit TRBD2. The CDR3 length is 18 residues. Germline CDR1 reads SGHNT; CDR2 reads YYREEE (reference sequence). Trimming removed 1 base from V and 2 bases from J; junction bases left unmatched: 12. This chain's CDR3 is CASSLRYGTSGITYEQYV. CDR3 bases: TGTGCCAGCAGCTTGCGTTATGGTACTAGCGGGATAACCTACGAGCAGTACGTC.

This clone was counted a few times. The chain's CDR3 is CASSLKRNTYEQYF. The CDR3 coding sequence is TGTGCCAGCAGTCTAAAGCGGAACACCTACGAGCAGTACTTC. The gene calls are TRBV28 and TRBJ2-7; TRBD2 might be the D (5 bases). Germline V gene lookup returns CDR1 MDHEN and CDR2 SYDVKM. V lost 5 bases and J 2 bases, leaving 13 bases between the germline ends. The CDR3 sequence is 14 residues long. Full variable domain (outside the CDR3, taken from reference TRBV28 and TRBJ2-7): DVKVTQSSRYLVKRTGEKVFLECVQDMDHENMFWYRQDPGLGLRLIYFSYDVKMKEKGDIPEGYSVSREKKERFSLILESASTNQTSMYLCASSLKRNTYEQYFGPGTRLTVT.

CDR3 amino acids: CSVDSGRAPYEQYF. CDR3 in DNA: TGCAGCGTTGATAGCGGGAGGGCCCCCTACGAGCAGTACTTC. J is TRBJ2-7 and V is TRBV29-1; TRBD2 agrees at 11 bases. The germline CDR1 and CDR2 sequences are SQVTM and ANQGSEA. This CDR3 region has 14 residues. V shed 3 bases, J shed 2 bases, and the junction held 3 bases outside the gene matches.

This clone was recorded a few times. The chain employs TRBV7-2 and TRBJ2-6, with D unclear. The germline V gene encodes CDR1 SGHTA and CDR2 FQGNSA. The CDR3 has 15 amino acids. The V and J ends lost 4 bases and 1 base respectively, with 8 bases between them. The CDR3 here is CASSSRTSGANVLTF. DNA of the CDR3: TGTGCCAGCAGCTCGCGTACTTCTGGGGCCAACGTCCTGACTTTC.

Only a few counts were recorded for this clone. CDR3 sequence: CAWSTSGLLGIQYF. The CDR3 DNA is TGTGCCTGGAGCACATCCGGACTCCTGGGCATTCAGTACTTC. The genes are TRBV30 and TRBJ2-4, with TRBD2 as a possible D gene (5 bases). Germline V CDR1 and CDR2: GTSNPN, SVGIG (reference sequence). The V gene lost 3 bases and the J gene lost 9 bases, with 18 bases spanning the gap. The CDR3 spans 14 residues. Supplemented by reference TRBV30 and TRBJ2-4, the full variable domain reads SQTIHQWPATLVQPVGSPLSLECTVEGTSNPNLYWYRQAAGRGLQLLFYSVGIGQISSEVPQNLSASRPQDRQFILSSKKLLLSDSGFYLCAWSTSGLLGIQYFGAGTRLSVL.